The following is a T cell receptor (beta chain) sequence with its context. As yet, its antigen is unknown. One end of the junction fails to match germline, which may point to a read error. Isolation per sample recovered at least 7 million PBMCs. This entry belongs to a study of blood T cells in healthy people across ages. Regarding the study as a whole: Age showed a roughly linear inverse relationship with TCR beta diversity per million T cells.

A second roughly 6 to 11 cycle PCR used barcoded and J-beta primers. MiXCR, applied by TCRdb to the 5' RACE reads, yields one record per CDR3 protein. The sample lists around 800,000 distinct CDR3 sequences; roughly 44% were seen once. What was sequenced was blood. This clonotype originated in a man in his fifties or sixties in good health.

The CDR3 sequence is CASRTQGSSYDSPLHF. The CDR3 DNA reads as TGTGCCAGCAGAACACAGGGGAGCTCCTATGATTCACCCCTCCACTTT. The chain uses TRBV27 and TRBJ1-6, with 7 positions matching TRBD1. The V gene's germline CDR1 is MNHEY and CDR2 SMNVEV (reference sequence). The CDR3 is made up of 16 amino acids.